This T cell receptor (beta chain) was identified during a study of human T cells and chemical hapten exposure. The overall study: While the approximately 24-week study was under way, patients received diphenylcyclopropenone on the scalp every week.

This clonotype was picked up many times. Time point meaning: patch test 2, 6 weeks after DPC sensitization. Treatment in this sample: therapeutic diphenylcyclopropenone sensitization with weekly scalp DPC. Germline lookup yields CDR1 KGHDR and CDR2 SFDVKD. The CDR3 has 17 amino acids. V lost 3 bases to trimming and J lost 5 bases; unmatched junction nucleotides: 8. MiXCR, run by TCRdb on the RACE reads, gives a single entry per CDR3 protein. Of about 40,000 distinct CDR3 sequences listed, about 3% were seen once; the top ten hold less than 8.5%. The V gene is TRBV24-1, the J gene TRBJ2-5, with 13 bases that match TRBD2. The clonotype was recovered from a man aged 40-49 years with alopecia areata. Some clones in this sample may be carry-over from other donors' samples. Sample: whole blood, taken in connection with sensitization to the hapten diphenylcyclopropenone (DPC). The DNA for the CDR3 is TGTGCCACCAGTGATCCCGAACTAGCGGGAGGGCCCGAGACCCAGTACTTC. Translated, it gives CATSDPELAGGPETQYF.